One and the same sample provided the 3 T cell receptor beta chains below, sequenced in a study of cytomegalovirus exposure and HLA in healthy donors. In the PCR, 60 Vbeta and 13 Jbeta primers were used. The method was immunoSEQ multiplex PCR; TCRdb's version includes in-frame clones alone and lacks a portion of them. The sample lists just over 65,000 clones, roughly four fifths occurring once. Sequenced sample: PBMCs. The receptors were gathered from a human donor in good health.

The chain recombines TRBV4-3 with TRBJ2-2; tentatively, D is TRBD2 (5 bases). Trimming cost V 1 base and J 4 bases, with 16 bases left between them. The CDR3 contains 17 residues. Per germline, CDR1 LGHNA and CDR2 YSLEER. CDR3 DNA sequence: TGCGCCAGCAGCCAAGCTCTTCGTCTAGCTGGCACCGGGGAGCTGTTTTTT. Amino acid sequence: CASSQALRLAGTGELFF.

This clone has just one count. The chain employs TRBV2 and TRBJ1-4, with D perhaps TRBD1 (6 bases). CDR1 and CDR2 from the germline V gene are SNHLY and FYNNEI. V was trimmed by 7 bases and J by 8 bases, leaving 17 bases between them. CDR3 length: 14 residues. CDR3 coding DNA: TGTGCCAGCATGAGATCAGGGGCTGGCGAAAAACTGTTTTTT. This encodes CASMRSGAGEKLFF.

This clone was counted between two and nine times. The chain combines TRBV29-1 with TRBJ2-5; 7 nucleotides align to TRBD1. Germline CDR1 and CDR2: SQVTM and ANQGSEA. The V gene end was trimmed by 3 bases and the J gene end by 3 bases; junction bases not matched to a gene: 7. The CDR3 has 14 residues. CDR3 loop: CSVDRGPGEETQYF. CDR3 bases: TGCAGCGTTGATAGGGGGCCAGGGGAAGAGACCCAGTACTTC.